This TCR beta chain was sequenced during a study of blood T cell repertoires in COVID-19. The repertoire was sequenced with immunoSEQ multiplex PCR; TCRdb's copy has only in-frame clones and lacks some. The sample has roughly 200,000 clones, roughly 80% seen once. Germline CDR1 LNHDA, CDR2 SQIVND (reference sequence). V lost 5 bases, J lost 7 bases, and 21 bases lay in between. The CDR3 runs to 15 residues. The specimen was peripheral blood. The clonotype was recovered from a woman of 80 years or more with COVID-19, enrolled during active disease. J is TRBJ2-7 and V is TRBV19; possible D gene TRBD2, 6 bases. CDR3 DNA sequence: TGTGCCAGTAGTGGGGCGGAGGGCCCGATTAGGGAGCAGTACTTC. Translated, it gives CASSGAEGPIREQYF.